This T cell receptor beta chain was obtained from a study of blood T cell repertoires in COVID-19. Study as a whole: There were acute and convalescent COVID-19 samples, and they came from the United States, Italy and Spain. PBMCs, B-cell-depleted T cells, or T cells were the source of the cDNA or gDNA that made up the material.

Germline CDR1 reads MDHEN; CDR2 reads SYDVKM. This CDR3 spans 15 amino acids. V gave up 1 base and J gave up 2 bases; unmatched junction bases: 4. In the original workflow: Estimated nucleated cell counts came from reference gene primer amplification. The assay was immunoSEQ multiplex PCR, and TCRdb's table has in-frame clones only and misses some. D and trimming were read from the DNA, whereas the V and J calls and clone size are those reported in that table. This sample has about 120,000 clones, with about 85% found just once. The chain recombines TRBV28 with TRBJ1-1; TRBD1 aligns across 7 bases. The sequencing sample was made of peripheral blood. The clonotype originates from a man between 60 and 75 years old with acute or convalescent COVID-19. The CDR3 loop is CASSLSRQGNTEAFF. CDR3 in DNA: TGTGCCAGCAGTTTATCCCGACAGGGCAACACTGAAGCTTTCTTT.